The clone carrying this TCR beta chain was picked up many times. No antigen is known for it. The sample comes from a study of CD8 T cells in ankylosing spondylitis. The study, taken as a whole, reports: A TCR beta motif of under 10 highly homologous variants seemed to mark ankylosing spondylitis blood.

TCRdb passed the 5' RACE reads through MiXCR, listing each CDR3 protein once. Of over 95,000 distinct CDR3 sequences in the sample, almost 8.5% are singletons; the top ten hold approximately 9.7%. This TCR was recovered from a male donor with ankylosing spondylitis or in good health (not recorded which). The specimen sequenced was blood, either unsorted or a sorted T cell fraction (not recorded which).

CDR3 region: CSGGQGSTDTQYF. The CDR3 DNA reads TGCAGCGGAGGACAGGGGAGCACAGATACGCAGTATTTT. This chain links TRBV29-1 with TRBJ2-3; TRBD1 matches at 9 bases. The V gene's germline CDR1 is SQVTM and CDR2 ANQGSEA. V shed 7 bases, J shed 0 bases, and the junction held 2 bases outside the gene matches. The CDR3 totals 13 residues.